The 5 T cell receptor beta chains below were found in one sample sequenced in a study of CD8+CD57+ T cells in acquired aplastic anemia. All sequencing subjects had displayed CD8+CD57+ cell expansion on flow cytometry. Researchers used genomic DNA as the template to profile TCR beta VDJ and CDR3. TCRdb processed the reads anew with MiXCR; each CDR3 protein has one entry. The sample consists of about 190,000 distinct CDR3 sequences, 48% of them appearing once. Sample: sorted CD4+, CD8+, or CD8+CD57+ T cells (not recorded which) from PBMCs. Receptors were obtained from a human donor with aplastic anemia.

This clonotype was recorded only once. This sequence joins TRBV20-1 and TRBJ2-1; 12 bases are a match to TRBD2. Germline CDR1 reads DFQATT; CDR2 reads SNEGSKA (reference sequence). V lost 8 bases to trimming and J lost 1 base; unmatched junction nucleotides: 6. The CDR3 has 15 residues. CDR3 sequence: CSSLAGGLSYNEQFF. The CDR3 DNA reads as TGCAGTTCACTAGCGGGAGGTTTATCCTACAATGAGCAGTTCTTC.

There are many counts of this clonotype. The V gene is TRBV12-3 or TRBV12-4, the J gene TRBJ2-7; D is possibly TRBD1 (7 bases). Trimming cost V 3 bases and J 7 bases, with 19 bases left between them. This CDR3 contains 15 residues. The CDR3 reads CASSLDWRDSLEQYF. The CDR3 DNA is TGTGCCAGCAGTTTGGACTGGCGGGACAGTTTAGAGCAGTACTTC.

The table lists this clonotype with many counts. The V and J genes are TRBV5-1 and TRBJ1-3; D remains ambiguous. CDR3 length equals 15 residues. The V gene's germline CDR1 is SGHRS and CDR2 YFSETQ. The V and J ends lost 7 bases and 2 bases respectively, with 16 bases between them. CDR3 amino acids: CASSRTVGAGNTIYF. The DNA of the CDR3 is TGCGCCAGCTCCAGGACCGTCGGGGCTGGAAACACCATATATTTT. Complete variable domain (other parts from reference TRBV5-1 and TRBJ1-3): KAGVTQTPRYLIKTRGQQVTLSCSPISGHRSVSWYQQTPGQGLQFLFEYFSETQRNKGNFPGRFSGRQFSNSRSEMNVSTLELGDSALYLCASSRTVGAGNTIYFGEGSWLTVV.

This clonotype was seen a few times. The V and J genes are TRBV7-2 and TRBJ1-2; D perhaps matches TRBD1 (6 bases). CDR1 SGHTA and CDR2 FQGNSA come from the germline V gene. The length of the CDR3 is 12 residues. V was cut by 6 bases and J by 7 bases, with 12 bases left in between. This CDR3 is CASSLRGGGYTF. The CDR3 DNA is TGTGCCAGCAGTTTGAGGGGGGGTGGCTACACCTTC.

CDR3 sequence (DNA): TGCAGTGCTAGAGGGGACAGGGAGGATGCCACTGAAGCTTTCTTT. Its translation: CSARGDREDATEAFF. The chain carries TRBV20-1 and TRBJ1-1; 9 nucleotides align to TRBD1. The ends lost 1 base at V and 4 bases at J; junction bases unmatched: 7. The germline gives CDR1 DFQATT, CDR2 SNEGSKA (reference sequence). The CDR3 sequence is 15 residues long.